These 23 T cell receptor beta chains originate from one sample sequenced in a study of T cell responses to AZD1222 COVID-19 vaccine. Produced via immunoSEQ multiplex PCR; TCRdb's table is partial and in-frame only. Of approximately 140,000 clones in the sample, more than 80% were seen once. The sample consisted of peripheral blood, taken 28 days after the second dose of the MenACWY control vaccine. Source of these receptors: an adult who received the MenACWY meningococcal vaccine as a control.

The gene calls are TRBV13 and TRBJ2-1, with a tentative D call TRBD2 (6 bases). V was pared by 5 bases and J by 2 bases, with 10 bases between. Germline V CDR1 and CDR2: PRHDT, FYEKMQ (reference sequence). This CDR3 has 14 amino acids. CDR3 protein: CASSERTTYNEQFF. DNA for the CDR3: TGTGCCAGCAGCGAGAGGACTACCTACAATGAGCAGTTCTTC.

The CDR3 reads CASGSGRAGTDTQYF. The CDR3 DNA reads as TGTGCCAGCGGGTCTGGCCGGGCTGGCACAGATACGCAGTATTTT. The chain uses TRBV11-2 and TRBJ2-3; D gene uncertain. The CDR3 covers 15 residues. In germline, CDR1 is SGHAT, CDR2 FQNNGV. The V and J ends lost 8 bases and 1 base respectively, with 16 bases between them.

The chain couples TRBV24-1 to TRBJ2-3; D is possibly TRBD2 (7 bases). This CDR3 has 20 amino acids. Germline CDR1 and CDR2: KGHDR and SFDVKD. V shed 9 bases and J shed 4 bases, with 34 bases lying between them. The CDR3 protein is CATEKPKPPGPGGPADTQYF. As DNA, the CDR3 is TGTGCCACCGAAAAGCCAAAGCCCCCTGGTCCCGGGGGGCCCGCAGATACGCAGTATTTT.

V gene TRBV6-5 combines with J gene TRBJ1-2; a possible D gene is TRBD1 (5 bases). CDR3 length equals 14 residues. Trimming took 6 bases from V and 6 from J, leaving 17 bases between them. Germline V gives CDR1 MNHEY, CDR2 SVGAGI. The CDR3 is CASSPRGTADGYTF. The CDR3 DNA is TGTGCCAGCAGCCCACGCGGGACGGCCGATGGCTACACCTTC.

The V gene is TRBV7-8, the J gene TRBJ2-3; possibly TRBD1 for D (5 bases). Trimming stripped 1 base from V and 6 bases from J, with 11 bases between. CDR3 length: 14 residues. Germline values: CDR1 SGHVS, CDR2 FQNEAQ. The CDR3 loop reads CASSLGTPPDTQYF. CDR3 bases: TGTGCCAGCAGCTTAGGGACACCCCCGGATACGCAGTATTTT.

V and J are TRBV5-5 and TRBJ1-4; D unclear. The CDR3 has 15 residues. Trimming removed 4 bases at V and 4 bases at J, with 14 bases between. Germline CDR1 is SGHKS and CDR2 is YYEKEE (reference sequence). This chain's CDR3 is CASSPGDWDNEKLFF. CDR3 DNA: TGTGCCAGCAGCCCGGGAGATTGGGATAATGAAAAACTGTTTTTT. Filled out from reference TRBV5-5 and TRBJ1-4, the complete variable domain reads DAGVTQSPTHLIKTRGQQVTLRCSPISGHKSVSWYQQVLGQGPQFIFQYYEKEERGRGNFPDRFSARQFPNYSSELNVNALLLGDSALYLCASSPGDWDNEKLFFGSGTQLSVL.

The chain recombines TRBV19 with TRBJ2-3; 7 nucleotides align to TRBD1. V lost 10 bases to trimming and J lost 1 base; unmatched junction nucleotides: 14. Per the germline V gene, CDR1 is LNHDA and CDR2 is SQIVND (reference sequence). There are 16 residues in the CDR3. The CDR3 reads CATKGITGVRTDTQYF. The CDR3 region has the DNA TGTGCCACAAAAGGGATAACAGGGGTACGCACAGATACGCAGTATTTT. Looking up the rest from reference TRBV19 and TRBJ2-3 gives the full variable domain: DGGITQSPKYLFRKEGQNVTLSCEQNLNHDAMYWYRQDPGQGLRLIYYSQIVNDFQKGDIAEGYSVSREKKESFPLTVTSAQKNPTAFYLCATKGITGVRTDTQYFGPGTRLTVL.

The chain uses TRBV10-3 and TRBJ2-7; D is tentatively TRBD1 or TRBD2 (6 bases each). This CDR3 contains 14 residues. V was clipped by 2 bases and J by 7 bases, with 15 bases between them. Looked up from germline, CDR1 is ENHRY and CDR2 is SYGVKD. The CDR3 DNA reads as TGTGCCATCAGTGAGGGAGGGGGGCGCGGGGAGCAGTACTTC. It translates to CAISEGGGRGEQYF.

This clone was recorded a few times. In DNA form, the CDR3 reads TGTGCCAGCAGTACGACAGAGAACACTGAAGCTTTCTTT. This encodes CASSTTENTEAFF. V usage is TRBV6-5 and J usage is TRBJ1-1, with D tentatively TRBD1 (5 bases). Trimming took off 5 bases at V and 1 base at J, with 8 bases between the two ends. This CDR3 region has 13 residues. CDR1 MNHEY and CDR2 SVGAGI come from the germline V gene.

This clone was seen a handful of times. V and J are TRBV16 and TRBJ1-5; D is perhaps TRBD1 (5 bases). The germline V gene has CDR1 KGHSY and CDR2 FQNENV. V was shortened by 3 bases and J by 3 bases, with 12 bases between the two germline ends. The CDR3 spans 15 residues. CDR3 amino acids: CASSQGVLDNQPQHF. The CDR3 nucleotides read TGTGCCAGCAGCCAGGGGGTTCTTGACAATCAGCCCCAGCATTTT.

The chain has TRBV3-1 (or the pseudogene TRBV3-2) and TRBJ2-5; D not certain. The germline V and J ends were trimmed by 4 bases and 2 bases, with 11 bases remaining between them. The CDR3 runs to 14 residues. In germline, CDR1 is LGHDT, CDR2 YNNKEL (reference sequence). CDR3 sequence reads: CASSPPPPQETQYF. CDR3 nucleotide sequence: TGTGCCAGCAGCCCCCCCCCGCCTCAAGAGACCCAGTACTTC.

This chain joins TRBV19 and TRBJ2-7, with 7 bases lining up with TRBD1. Germline loops: CDR1 LNHDA, CDR2 SQIVND (reference sequence). V shed 11 bases, J shed 2 bases, and the junction held 18 bases outside the gene matches. The CDR3 length is 16 residues. The DNA for the CDR3 is TGTGCCCCCGGTACAGGGGTTATGTTGAAAACCTACGAGCAGTACTTC. This translates into CAPGTGVMLKTYEQYF.

This clone was counted many times. V usage is TRBV4-3 and J usage is TRBJ2-7, with D perhaps matching TRBD1 (6 bases). This CDR3 has 16 residues. CDR1 LGHNA and CDR2 YSLEER come from the germline V gene. V lost 1 base and J 4 bases, leaving 17 bases between the germline ends. CDR3 amino acids: CASSQGATGYNYEQYF. DNA of the CDR3: TGCGCCAGCAGCCAAGGGGCGACAGGTTACAATTACGAGCAGTACTTC.

This clone was seen only a few times. The chain is built from TRBV5-1 and TRBJ2-5; either TRBD1 or TRBD2 may fit D (5 bases each). Trimming left V 0 bases short and J 5 bases short, with 11 bases between. The CDR3 contains 14 residues. CDR1 is SGHRS and CDR2 is YFSETQ in the germline V gene. The CDR3 DNA sequence: TGCGCCAGCAGCTTGGCCCTGGGACGGGAGACCCAGTACTTC. It specifies CASSLALGRETQYF.

This rearrangement joins TRBV18 to TRBJ2-7; 9 nucleotides match TRBD1. V shed 4 bases and J 2 bases; nucleotides not matched to a gene: 3. The germline CDR1 and CDR2 sequences are KGHSH and LQKENI. The CDR3 is 14 residues long. CDR3 nucleotides: TGTGCCAGCTCACGGGACAGGGAAACCTACGAGCAGTACTTC. As protein: CASSRDRETYEQYF.

The gene calls are TRBV27 and TRBJ2-1; unclear D gene. The V gene's germline CDR1 is MNHEY and CDR2 SMNVEV (reference sequence). The CDR3 is 13 residues long. V lost 8 bases, J lost 5 bases, and 13 bases lay in between. CDR3 sequence: CASRWTPNNEQFF. The CDR3 region has the DNA TGTGCCAGCCGCTGGACCCCAAACAATGAGCAGTTCTTC.

The chain has TRBV15 and TRBJ2-6; 8 bases match TRBD1. Germline V gives CDR1 LNHNV, CDR2 YYDKDF (reference sequence). V shed 3 bases and J 3 bases; nucleotides not matched to a gene: 4. The CDR3 is 16 amino acids. CDR3 sequence: CATSRDRVDGANVLTF. DNA for the CDR3: TGTGCCACCAGCAGGGACAGGGTTGATGGGGCCAACGTCCTGACTTTC. Drawing the rest from reference TRBV15 and TRBJ2-6, the complete variable domain is DAMVIQNPRYQVTQFGKPVTLSCSQTLNHNVMYWYQQKSSQAPKLLFHYYDKDFNNEADTPDNFQSRRPNTSFCFLDIRSPGLGDTAMYLCATSRDRVDGANVLTFGAGSRLTVL.

The V and J genes are TRBV5-4 and TRBJ1-2; D call uncertain. Germline lookup yields CDR1 SGHNT and CDR2 YYREEE (reference sequence). This CDR3 is 13 amino acids long. V lost 0 bases and J lost 5, with 8 bases in between. The CDR3 is CASSLELDYGYTF. CDR3 coding DNA: TGTGCCAGCAGCTTGGAGCTTGATTATGGCTACACCTTC.

DNA of the CDR3: TGTGCCAGCAGCCAAGAGACCCAGTACTTC. This gives the protein CASSQETQYF. V gene TRBV3-1 (or the pseudogene TRBV3-2) combines with J gene TRBJ2-5; D uncertain. Germline V lookup: CDR1 LGHDT, CDR2 YNNKEL (reference sequence). The CDR3 sequence is 10 residues long. Trimming shortened V by 0 bases and J by 7 bases, and 0 bases separated the two germline ends.

This chain links TRBV7-2 with TRBJ2-5; 12 bases match TRBD2. The CDR3 has 16 residues. V lost 5 bases and J lost 2; bases outside the gene matches: 6. Germline CDR1 and CDR2: SGHTA and FQGNSA. The CDR3 protein is CASSPRLAGAQETQYF. The CDR3 nucleotides are TGTGCCAGCAGCCCCCGACTAGCGGGGGCTCAAGAGACCCAGTACTTC.

The gene calls are TRBV19 and TRBJ1-2, with D possibly being TRBD1 (6 bases). CDR1 and CDR2 (germline): LNHDA, SQIVND (reference sequence). The CDR3 is 14 residues long. Trimming took off 1 base at V and 8 bases at J, with 14 bases between the two ends. The CDR3 is CASSIAPDRSGYTF. For the CDR3, the DNA is TGTGCCAGTAGTATAGCCCCGGACAGATCCGGCTACACCTTC.

The chain links TRBV28 to TRBJ2-6; a possible D gene is TRBD1 (6 bases). Germline V gene sequence: CDR1 MDHEN, CDR2 SYDVKM. Trimming stripped 5 bases from V and 2 bases from J, with 7 bases between. The CDR3 consists of 14 residues. The CDR3 region has the DNA TGTGCCAGCAGTGGGGGCCCTGGGGCCAACGTCCTGACTTTC. It specifies CASSGGPGANVLTF.

The table lists this clone with a few counts. V and J are TRBV27 and TRBJ2-6, with D perhaps matching TRBD2 (5 bases). V gave up 5 bases and J gave up 4 bases, with 15 bases separating them. The germline V gene has CDR1 MNHEY and CDR2 SMNVEV (reference sequence). This CDR3 is 16 amino acids long. Written as DNA, the CDR3 is TGTGCCAGCAGTCCCGAGTTACGCGGGGGGGCCAACGTCCTGACTTTC. Translating gives CASSPELRGGANVLTF.